The rows below give T cell receptor beta chains drawn from one sample of a study of T-cell reconstitution after alpha-beta-depleted transplantation in children. TCRdb itself ran the PCR reads through MiXCR, one entry per CDR3 protein. In the table there are some 200,000 distinct CDR3 sequences, around 5.9% of which are singletons. The sample was PBMCs, taken before TCRalphabeta/CD19-depleted stem cell transplant. Receptors were obtained from a girl under three years old with combined immunodeficiency, due to receive a stem cell transplant. Both conserved end residues are part of each CDR3. A D gene is named only where the DNA matches it firmly. Size tells how often a clone was seen (once, few, many) or the class of an expanded clone, and some rows leave it out.

TRBV2	TRBD2	many	TRBJ2-1	CASRWIAGGSYNEQFF	TGTGCCAGCCGCTGGATAGCGGGAGGGAGTTACAATGAGCAGTTCTTC
TRBV7-3	TRBD2	few	TRBJ2-2	CASSLGGLNTGELFF	TGTGCCAGCAGCTTGGGGGGGTTGAACACCGGGGAGCTGTTTTTT
TRBV15	NA	many	TRBJ2-5	CATSRFSGVETQYF	TGTGCCACCAGCAGGTTTTCAGGGGTCGAGACCCAGTACTTC
TRBV7-6	NA	many	TRBJ2-5	CASSLVQETQYF	TGTGCCAGCAGCTTAGTCCAAGAGACCCAGTACTTC
TRBV7-9	NA	many	TRBJ1-2	CASSLLGGSNYGYTF	TGTGCCAGCAGCTTATTGGGCGGGAGTAACTATGGCTACACCTTC
TRBV12-5	NA	few	TRBJ2-1	CASGLPPSANEQFF	TGTGCTAGTGGTTTGCCTCCGTCGGCAAATGAGCAGTTCTTC
TRBV5-8	TRBD1	few	TRBJ2-7	CASSLGEDRVRSYEQYF	TGTGCCAGCAGCTTGGGCGAAGACAGGGTACGCTCCTACGAGCAGTACTTC
TRBV5-1	NA	many	TRBJ1-1	CASSLLWEGRYTEAFF	TGCGCCAGCAGCTTACTATGGGAGGGGCGATACACTGAAGCTTTCTTT
TRBV6-1	NA	few	TRBJ2-5	CASRLGAEETQYF	TGTGCCAGCAGACTGGGAGCGGAAGAGACCCAGTACTTC
TRBV10-3	NA	many	TRBJ2-2	CAISESHAVGGELFF	TGTGCCATCAGTGAGTCTCACGCAGTAGGCGGGGAGCTGTTTTTT
TRBV9	NA	many	TRBJ2-1	CASSVAGTYDEQFF	TGTGCCAGCAGCGTAGCCGGGACTTACGATGAGCAGTTCTTC
TRBV3-1	NA	many	TRBJ2-3	CASKVSGSTDTQYF	TGTGCCAGCAAGGTTAGCGGTAGCACAGATACGCAGTATTTT
TRBV18	NA	many	TRBJ2-2	CASSQLDSSGELFF	TGTGCCAGCTCACAGCTAGATTCGTCCGGGGAGCTGTTTTTT
TRBV13	NA	many	TRBJ1-1	CASSLNEGLNTEAFF	TGTGCCAGCAGCTTAAATGAGGGACTGAACACTGAAGCTTTCTTT
TRBV20-1	TRBD1	NA	TRBJ1-1	CSARARGLNTEAFF	TGCAGTGCTAGAGCCAGGGGGCTGAACACTGAAGCTTTCTTT
TRBV9	NA	many	TRBJ2-1	CASSYTLSGSEQFF	TGTGCCAGCAGCTACACCCTTTCCGGGTCTGAGCAGTTCTTC
TRBV4-3	TRBD2	many	TRBJ2-1	CASSQDHLSGGAFFEQFF	TGCGCCAGCAGCCAAGATCATCTTAGCGGGGGGGCGTTCTTTGAGCAGTTCTTC
TRBV25-1	TRBD2	many	TRBJ2-3	CASSESSGGASTDTQYF	TGTGCCAGCAGTGAATCGAGCGGGGGAGCTAGCACAGATACGCAGTATTTT
TRBV5-1	NA	many	TRBJ1-4	CASSWLDGSNEKLFF	TGCGCCAGCAGTTGGTTGGATGGGTCTAATGAAAAACTGTTTTTT
TRBV28	NA	NA	TRBJ2-1	CASSPTGPGDSSYNEQFF	TGTGCCAGCAGCCCGACCGGCCCCGGGGATAGCTCCTACAATGAGCAGTTCTTC
TRBV12-3/TRBV12-4	TRBD1	NA	TRBJ2-1	CASRGQGMGSYNEQFF	TGTGCCAGCAGGGGACAGGGGATGGGCTCCTACAATGAGCAGTTCTTC
TRBV7-9	NA	many	TRBJ2-7	CASSYRDYEQYF	TGTGCCAGCAGCTACCGGGACTACGAGCAGTACTTC
TRBV27	TRBD1	many	TRBJ1-1	CASSLQGGVSFEAFF	TGTGCCAGCAGTTTACAGGGGGGGGTCAGTTTTGAAGCTTTCTTT
TRBV7-3	TRBD2	many	TRBJ2-1	CASSTAGTSSYNEQFF	TGTGCCAGCAGCACAGCCGGGACTAGCTCCTACAATGAGCAGTTCTTC
TRBV7-6	TRBD2	many	TRBJ2-3	CASSYPGEASGSGGDTQYF	TGTGCCAGCAGCTACCCCGGGGAGGCTAGCGGGAGTGGTGGAGATACGCAGTATTTT
TRBV15	TRBD2	NA	TRBJ2-5	CATSRGWLAGGQEETQYF	TGTGCCACCAGCAGAGGTTGGCTAGCGGGGGGGCAAGAAGAGACCCAGTACTTC
TRBV4-2	TRBD2	NA	TRBJ2-1	CASSPGLAGGRDEQFF	TGTGCCAGCAGCCCCGGGCTCGCGGGAGGGCGGGATGAGCAGTTCTTC
TRBV7-3	NA	many	TRBJ2-1	CASSVTGGAYNEQFF	TGTGCCAGCAGCGTAACTGGAGGTGCATACAATGAGCAGTTCTTC
TRBV3-1	NA	few	TRBJ2-1	CASSLTGSYNEQFF	TGTGCCAGCAGCCTTACAGGGTCTTACAATGAGCAGTTCTTC
TRBV4-3	TRBD2	many	TRBJ2-3	CASSPGGFRTDTQYF	TGCGCCAGCAGCCCCGGGGGGTTTCGCACAGATACGCAGTATTTT
TRBV24-1	NA	many	TRBJ1-5	CATSDSSGRAGVQPQHF	TGTGCCACCAGTGACTCGTCCGGAAGGGCCGGGGTCCAGCCCCAGCATTTT
TRBV7-2	NA	many	TRBJ2-7	CASSLNPGEQYF	TGTGCCAGCAGCCTTAATCCGGGGGAGCAGTACTTC
TRBV25-1	NA	many	TRBJ1-2	CASSEFPTGGYTF	TGTGCCAGCAGTGAATTTCCGACAGGAGGCTACACCTTC
TRBV4-2	NA	few	TRBJ1-3	CASSQSPGDLGNTIYF	TGTGCCAGCAGCCAAAGTCCGGGGGATCTCGGAAACACCATATATTTT
TRBV6-2/TRBV6-3	TRBD1	many	TRBJ2-5	CASSYSAGGFETQYF	TGTGCCAGCAGTTACTCGGCAGGGGGCTTTGAGACCCAGTACTTC
TRBV7-9	TRBD1	many	TRBJ2-7	CASSLLGTDPYEQYF	TGTGCCAGCAGCTTACTTGGGACAGACCCCTACGAGCAGTACTTC
TRBV5-1	NA	many	TRBJ1-1	CASSLGSMNTEAFF	TGCGCCAGCAGCTTAGGCTCCATGAACACTGAAGCTTTCTTT
TRBV4-2	TRBD1	many	TRBJ1-1	CASSQIGQGTEAFF	TGTGCCAGCAGCCAAATAGGACAGGGCACTGAAGCTTTCTTT
TRBV12-3/TRBV12-4	NA	many	TRBJ2-7	CASSLAVYEQYF	TGTGCCAGCAGTTTGGCGGTATACGAGCAGTACTTC
TRBV7-2	NA	few	TRBJ2-7	CASSLGGTHYF	TGTGCCAGCAGCTTAGGAGGGACCCATTACTTC
TRBV6-5	TRBD2	many	TRBJ2-2	CASSYSSWTSAGELFF	TGTGCCAGCAGTTACTCTTCTTGGACTAGTGCTGGGGAGCTGTTTTTT
TRBV14	NA	many	TRBJ2-1	CASSPPDARKDWNEQFF	TGTGCCAGCAGCCCCCCGGATGCTAGAAAGGACTGGAATGAGCAGTTCTTC